Below are 18 T cell receptor beta chains sequenced from a single sample in a study of T-cell reconstitution after alpha-beta-depleted transplantation in children (dated by TCRdb to between 2015 and 2016). The receptor library was made with PCR. Sequencing took place on an Illumina HiSeq 2500. TCR libraries were prepared with molecular barcoding, using unique molecular identifiers to normalize TCRbeta repertoire quantification. The raw public reads went through TCRdb reprocessing: fastp at Q25, MiXCR clone calling, in-frame beta chains kept. Every CDR3 protein is listed once, alongside the most common genes and DNA of its rows. Counted in this sample were hundreds of thousands of distinct CDR3 sequences; 16% of them appeared once. Clones ranked in the top ten supply 1.1% of the sample. This material consisted of PBMCs from the stem cell graft donor, taken from the stem cell graft. The receptors here all came from a human donor who donated a stem cell graft to a child with acute myeloid leukemia.

This rearrangement joins TRBV11-2 to TRBJ1-1; D remains ambiguous. CDR1 is SGHAT and CDR2 is FQNNGV in the germline V gene. Trimming took off 3 bases at V and 0 bases at J, with 20 bases between the two ends. CDR3 size: 18 residues. The CDR3 region is CASSFPTGWQYLNTEAFF. CDR3 bases: TGTGCCAGCAGCTTCCCGACCGGCTGGCAGTACTTGAACACTGAAGCTTTCTTT.

This clonotype occurred a few times. V and J are TRBV18 and TRBJ2-5; maybe TRBD1 (6 bases). Trimming left V 3 bases short and J 8 bases short, with 40 bases between. Germline V gene data show CDR1 as KGHSH and CDR2 as LQKENI. The length of the CDR3 is 22 residues. The CDR3 loop is CASSPHRGHRQKWVQDGETQYF. CDR3 nucleotide sequence: TGTGCCAGCTCACCGCACCGGGGACATCGCCAAAAATGGGTACAAGACGGGGAAACCCAGTACTTC.

The table lists this clonotype with many counts. The chain couples TRBV20-1 to TRBJ1-3; no definite D call. This CDR3 has 15 amino acids. Looked up from germline, CDR1 is DFQATT and CDR2 is SNEGSKA (reference sequence). Trimming removed 4 bases at V and 0 bases at J, with 13 bases between. CDR3 loop: CSAMTRPTSGNTIYF. The CDR3 DNA follows: TGCAGTGCTATGACACGGCCGACCTCTGGAAACACCATATATTTT.

Comments on this clonotype: This may be a read error, as it is one base from a much larger clone. The rearrangement uses TRBV15 and TRBJ2-3; 10 bases are a match to TRBD2. V lost 3 bases to trimming and J lost 7 bases; unmatched junction nucleotides: 10. CDR1 and CDR2 from the germline V gene are LNHNV and YYDKDF (reference sequence). This CDR3 contains 16 residues. DNA of the CDR3: TGTGCCACCAGCAGGAGCGGGGGGGCCGATGGGAATACGCAGTATTTT. Its protein is CATSRSGGADGNTQYF.

This clonotype turned up a few times. The chain links TRBV5-1 to TRBJ2-1; TRBD1 aligns across 7 bases. V was pared by 2 bases and J by 7 bases, with 9 bases of the junction left unmatched. Germline loops: CDR1 SGHRS, CDR2 YFSETQ. The CDR3 runs to 15 residues. CDR3 sequence: CASSFRGQASNEQFF. The CDR3 nucleotides are TGCGCCAGCAGCTTTCGAGGACAGGCCTCTAATGAGCAGTTCTTC. The whole variable domain, remainder taken from reference TRBV5-1 and TRBJ2-1, is KAGVTQTPRYLIKTRGQQVTLSCSPISGHRSVSWYQQTPGQGLQFLFEYFSETQRNKGNFPGRFSGRQFSNSRSEMNVSTLELGDSALYLCASSFRGQASNEQFFGPGTRLTVL.

This clonotype was counted a few times. The chain combines TRBV2 with TRBJ2-2; 7 positions match TRBD1. This CDR3 spans 14 amino acids. Trimming at V came to 2 bases and at J to 5 bases, leaving 2 bases not matched to a gene. Germline V gene data show CDR1 as SNHLY and CDR2 as FYNNEI. The CDR3 DNA reads as TGTGCCAGCAGTGAAATGGGACAGACCGGGGAGCTGTTTTTT. This translates into CASSEMGQTGELFF.

There are a few counts of this clonotype. The rearrangement uses TRBV7-2 and TRBJ2-1, with D perhaps assigned TRBD1 or TRBD2 (5 bases each). The CDR3 sequence is 14 residues long. Germline V lookup: CDR1 SGHTA, CDR2 FQGNSA. V shed 5 bases and J shed 2 bases, with 10 bases lying between them. CDR3 nucleotide sequence: TGTGCCAGCAGCCCGATGGGGGCCTACAATGAGCAGTTCTTC. Amino acids: CASSPMGAYNEQFF.

This clonotype has only a few counts. The chain joins TRBV20-1 to TRBJ1-1; maybe TRBD1 (5 bases). The CDR3 contains 13 residues. In germline, CDR1 is DFQATT, CDR2 SNEGSKA (reference sequence). V was pared by 6 bases and J by 4 bases, with 15 bases between. CDR3 in DNA: TGCAGTGCCCTCCCCGGGGGGAGCACTGAAGCTTTCTTT. Its translation is CSALPGGSTEAFF.

V gene TRBV5-1 combines with J gene TRBJ2-5; D is possibly TRBD1 (5 bases). This CDR3 comprises 15 residues. Per the germline V gene, CDR1 is SGHRS and CDR2 is YFSETQ. The V gene lost 2 bases and the J gene lost 2 bases, with 13 bases spanning the gap. The CDR3 DNA follows: TGCGCCAGCAGCTTCATGGGCAGGGAACAAGAGACCCAGTACTTC. It translates to CASSFMGREQETQYF.

The chain couples TRBV12-3 or TRBV12-4 to TRBJ2-1; D is uncertain. The CDR3 is 15 residues long. Trimming stripped 3 bases from V and 5 bases from J, with 14 bases between. DNA of the CDR3: TGTGCCAGCAGTTTGGCAGCCAGTGGACACAATGAGCAGTTCTTC. Translating gives CASSLAASGHNEQFF.

At least ten counts were recorded for this clonotype. The chain recombines TRBV29-1 with TRBJ2-7; D remains ambiguous. The ends were cut back, 4 bases at V and 4 bases at J, with 5 bases in the middle. Germline CDR1 is SQVTM and CDR2 is ANQGSEA. The length of the CDR3 is 10 residues. The CDR3 bases are TGCAGCGTTGTTGCATACGAGCAGTACTTC. It yields the protein CSVVAYEQYF.

The V call is TRBV12-3 or TRBV12-4, the J call TRBJ2-1; 14 nucleotides line up with TRBD2. This CDR3 has 18 amino acids. V was pared by 6 bases and J by 0 bases, with 7 bases of the junction left unmatched. The CDR3 DNA reads TGTGCCAGCAGCGGGACTAGCGGGGGCCCGAGCTCCTACAATGAGCAGTTCTTC. As protein: CASSGTSGGPSSYNEQFF.

This clonotype was seen repeatedly, ten times or more. The chain carries TRBV4-3 and TRBJ1-1; D perhaps matches TRBD1 (6 bases). Germline-derived CDR1 and CDR2 are LGHNA and YSLEER. V was pared by 0 bases and J by 7 bases, with 21 bases between. The CDR3 contains 17 residues. For the CDR3, the DNA is TGCGCCAGCAGCCAAGAACTAGTCCAGGGGAGAAGTGGTGAAGCTTTCTTT. Translating it yields CASSQELVQGRSGEAFF.

The chain is built from TRBV12-5 and TRBJ1-5; no reliable D call. The CDR3 has 13 amino acids. Germline V gives CDR1 LGHNT, CDR2 FRNRAP. V lost 1 base and J lost 7, with 8 bases in between. CDR3 region: CASGLDSVQPQHF. The DNA for the CDR3 is TGTGCTAGTGGTTTGGACAGCGTGCAGCCCCAGCATTTT.

This clonotype was found many times. The chain couples TRBV29-1 to TRBJ1-1; 7 nucleotides match TRBD1. The CDR3 is 13 residues long. The germline CDR1 and CDR2 sequences are SQVTM and ANQGSEA. With 8 bases clipped from V and 1 base from J, the junction kept 7 bases outside the gene matches. The CDR3 DNA is TGCAGCCTTTCACAGGGGTGGAACACTGAAGCTTTCTTT. It yields the protein CSLSQGWNTEAFF.

The V call is TRBV27, the J call TRBJ2-6; D not resolved. Germline V lookup: CDR1 MNHEY, CDR2 SMNVEV (reference sequence). Between the trimmed V and J ends, which lost 7 bases and 4 bases, there was a span of 8 bases. This CDR3 is 13 amino acids long. The CDR3 protein is CASKRAGANVLTF. CDR3 DNA sequence: TGTGCCAGCAAGCGAGCGGGGGCCAACGTCCTGACTTTC. Looking up the rest from reference TRBV27 and TRBJ2-6 gives the full variable domain: EAQVTQNPRYLITVTGKKLTVTCSQNMNHEYMSWYRQDPGLGLRQIYYSMNVEVTDKGDVPEGYKVSRKEKRNFPLILESPSPNQTSLYFCASKRAGANVLTFGAGSRLTVL.

The chain couples TRBV20-1 to TRBJ2-1; D might be TRBD2 (6 bases). The ends were cut back, 0 bases at V and 7 bases at J, with 13 bases in the middle. CDR1 DFQATT and CDR2 SNEGSKA come from the germline V gene (reference sequence). The CDR3 runs 14 residues. CDR3 sequence reads: CSAREGGGWNEQFF. The CDR3 region has the DNA TGCAGTGCTAGAGAGGGGGGAGGTTGGAATGAGCAGTTCTTC.

Ten or more counts support this clonotype. The chain's CDR3 is CSVVSGESATYEQYF. Here the CDR3 DNA reads TGCAGCGTCGTTTCGGGGGAGTCGGCGACCTACGAGCAGTACTTC. The chain is built from TRBV29-1 and TRBJ2-7; TRBD2 might be the D (6 bases). This CDR3 has 15 amino acids. Germline values: CDR1 SQVTM, CDR2 ANQGSEA. V dropped 6 bases and J dropped 2 bases, with 20 bases sitting between them.